This is a list of T cell receptor beta chains from one sample in a study of control samples from healthy donors and cancer patients. Using immunoSEQ multiplex PCR, the repertoire was profiled, and TCRdb retains in-frame clones only, with some absent. The sample lists 79,000 or so clones; about 89% were seen once. Sequenced sample: PBMCs. These receptors all stem from a woman aged 50 to 65 with colorectal cancer. CDR3s include the opening cysteine and the closing phenylalanine or tryptophan. The order of the fields is V gene, J gene, D gene, clone size, CDR3 length, CDR3 DNA, CDR3 protein. D genes are given only for firm matches. Size values are once, few and many counts, or a class for expanded clones, and some rows have none.

TRBV2	TRBJ1-1	.	.	11	TGTGCCAGCAGAGAATACGGTGAAGCTTTCTTT	CASREYGEAFF
TRBV10-3	TRBJ2-2	.	.	12	TGTGCAGTTAAAACGGGCACCGGGGAGCTGTTTTTT	CAVKTGTGELFF
TRBV28	TRBJ1-1	.	.	13	TGTGCCAGCAGAAGCCCGGGCCACACTGAAGCTTTCTTT	CASRSPGHTEAFF
TRBV19	TRBJ2-2	TRBD2	.	18	TGTGCCAGTAGTATCTCGGCTAGCGGGGGGCGGCGCACCGGGGAGCTGTTTTTT	CASSISASGGRRTGELFF
TRBV30	TRBJ2-3	TRBD2	once	15	TGTGCCTGGAGCGTGGGACTAGCGGGCTCAGATACGCAGTATTTT	CAWSVGLAGSDTQYF
TRBV3-1/TRBV3-2	TRBJ1-2	.	.	15	TGTGCCAGCAGCCGAGTCGGCGGGGGTGGGTATGGCTACACCTTC	CASSRVGGGGYGYTF
TRBV7-5	TRBJ1-5	.	.	21	TGTGCCAGAAGCTCCCACCCCCGGGCAGGGGGGCGCCACTATAGCAATCAGCCCCAGCATTTT	CARSSHPRAGGRHYSNQPQHF
TRBV4-3	TRBJ2-1	.	.	15	TGCGCCAGCAGTCAACAGGTTACCTTCAGGAATGAGCAGTTCTTC	CASSQQVTFRNEQFF
TRBV6-1	TRBJ1-6	.	.	16	TGTGCCAGCAGTGAAAGAAGAACGGTAAATAATTCACCCCTCCACTTT	CASSERRTVNNSPLHF
TRBV3-1/TRBV3-2	TRBJ2-2	.	.	16	TGTGCCAGCAGCCAAGGGGCAGGGGTGGCCACCGGGGAGCTGTTTTTT	CASSQGAGVATGELFF
TRBV5-1	TRBJ2-1	.	once	16	TGCGCCAGCAGCTTGGGGTCGGGGCTCTCCTACAATGAGCAGTTCTTC	CASSLGSGLSYNEQFF
TRBV10-3	TRBJ2-2	TRBD1	.	14	TGTGCCATCAGAGGGGGACAGGGCACCGGGGAGCTGTTTTTT	CAIRGGQGTGELFF
TRBV7-2	TRBJ2-5	.	.	14	TGTGCCAGCAGCTTTGCGGGTAACCAAGAGACCCAGTACTTC	CASSFAGNQETQYF
TRBV14	TRBJ1-2	TRBD1	.	13	TGTGCCAGCAGCCAAGCCCCCAGGGGGAGCTACACCTTC	CASSQAPRGSYTF
TRBV4-2	TRBJ2-5	.	.	15	TGTGCCAGCAGCCCCGATAGTGGGGTGGCGGAGACCCAGTACTTC	CASSPDSGVAETQYF
TRBV19	TRBJ2-3	.	.	15	TGTGCCAGTAGTACAGACTGGAAGGGCGTAGATACGCAGTATTTT	CASSTDWKGVDTQYF
TRBV20-1	TRBJ1-1	.	.	11	TGCAGTGCCCACCAGCTTCCGGTGGCTTTCTTT	CSAHQLPVAFF
TRBV5-8	TRBJ1-6	.	.	12	TGTGCCAGCAGCCTTCAGGGATCACCCCTCCACTTT	CASSLQGSPLHF
TRBV6-2/TRBV6-3	TRBJ2-2	.	.	17	TGTGCCAGCAGTTTGACGGGACATAGAGTGAACACCGGGGAGCTGTTTTTT	CASSLTGHRVNTGELFF
TRBV7-2	TRBJ1-2	TRBD1	.	13	TGTGCCAGCAACCGACAGGGGGCAGGTGGCTACACCTTC	CASNRQGAGGYTF
TRBV6-1	TRBJ2-1	.	.	14	TGTGCCAGCAGTGACCTTTCCCCGAACAATGAGCAGTTCTTC	CASSDLSPNNEQFF
TRBV12-3/TRBV12-4	TRBJ2-1	TRBD2	once	13	TGTGCCAGCAGTCCACTGAGCGGGGTAGAGCAGTTCTTC	CASSPLSGVEQFF
TRBV6-1	TRBJ2-5	TRBD1	.	15	TGTGCCAGCAGTACAGGGGACAGCTATATCGAGACCCAGTACTTC	CASSTGDSYIETQYF
TRBV19	TRBJ1-5	.	.	16	TGTGCCAGTAGTTCCCCGGGACATCTGGGAGTTCAGCCCCAGCATTTT	CASSSPGHLGVQPQHF
TRBV2	TRBJ1-3	TRBD1	.	15	TGTGCCACTAAACCACAGGGGGCCTCTGGAAACACCATGTATTTT	CATKPQGASGNTMYF
TRBV7-5	TRBJ2-1	.	.	17	TGTGTCAGAAGCTTAGCATCGGAACTAGCGGGGGGAGATGAGCAGTTCTTC	CVRSLASELAGGDEQFF
TRBV7-2	TRBJ2-4	.	.	14	TGTGCCAGCAGCTTAGATGGAGGCCCAGGCATTCAGTACTTC	CASSLDGGPGIQYF
TRBV19	TRBJ2-5	TRBD2	.	16	TGTGCCAGTAGTATAGATAAGGCTAGCGGGGCAAGGACCCAGTACTTC	CASSIDKASGARTQYF
TRBV2	TRBJ2-1	.	few	13	TGTGCCAGCAGGAACAGGGTGTACAATGAGCAGTTCTTC	CASRNRVYNEQFF
TRBV28	TRBJ1-2	TRBD1	.	15	TGTGCCAGCACTTCCCCGACAGGGGGCTTCAATGGCTACACCTTC	CASTSPTGGFNGYTF
TRBV6-5	TRBJ2-1	.	.	13	TGTGCCAGCAGTTACTCGAGGAATTATGAGCAGTTCTTC	CASSYSRNYEQFF
TRBV2	TRBJ1-1	.	.	13	TGTGCCAGCAGTGTACTAGAGAACACTGAAGCTTTCTTT	CASSVLENTEAFF
TRBV4-2	TRBJ2-1	TRBD1	.	14	TGTGCCAGCAGCCAAAGGGGACAGGGCAATGAGCAGTTCTTC	CASSQRGQGNEQFF
TRBV24-1	TRBJ2-2	TRBD1	.	15	TGTGCCACCAGTGCCGGGACAGGACGGACCGGGGAGCTGTTTTTT	CATSAGTGRTGELFF
TRBV19	TRBJ1-5	.	.	13	TGTGCCAGTAGGAGCCCAGGATTACAGCCCCAGCATTTT	CASRSPGLQPQHF
TRBV9	TRBJ1-6	TRBD1	.	16	TGTGCCAGCAGCGCCTCAGGGGGATCCTATAATTCACCCCTCCACTTT	CASSASGGSYNSPLHF
TRBV21-1	TRBJ2-3	.	.	14	TGTGCCAGCAGCACAACGGGCTTGACAGATACGCAGTATTTT	CASSTTGLTDTQYF
TRBV19	TRBJ1-2	.	.	12	TGTGCCAGCCAGTGGGGCTTCTATGGCTACACCTTC	CASQWGFYGYTF
TRBV4-3	TRBJ1-3	.	.	15	TGCGCCAGCAGCCAAGACGGGGGCTCTGGAAACACCATATATTTT	CASSQDGGSGNTIYF
TRBV21-1	TRBJ1-1	.	.	14	TGTGCCACCCCCGAAGGGGGCATGAACACTGAAGCTTTCTTT	CATPEGGMNTEAFF
TRBV5-8	TRBJ2-1	.	.	13	TGTGCCAGCAGCTTAGGCAGGGTTGATGAGCAGTTCTTC	CASSLGRVDEQFF
TRBV5-6	TRBJ1-2	.	.	14	TGTGCCAGCAGCTTGGGGAGGGTTAACTATGGCTACACCTTC	CASSLGRVNYGYTF
TRBV7-2	TRBJ2-1	.	.	17	TGTGCCAGCAGCCTATACGAACGGGACGCCCTATACAATGAGCAGTTCTTC	CASSLYERDALYNEQFF
TRBV3-1/TRBV3-2	TRBJ2-1	.	once	14	TGTGCCAGCAGCCAGGGACTCTCCTACAATGAGCAGTTCTTC	CASSQGLSYNEQFF
TRBV11-2	TRBJ2-1	TRBD1	.	14	TGTGCCAGCAGCTCCCGGGACAGGGACCATGAGCAGTTCTTC	CASSSRDRDHEQFF